What follows describes a single T cell receptor beta chain. Its antigen remains unidentified. From germline, CDR1 is SGHDT and CDR2 YYEEEE. The CDR3 has 15 amino acids. V was pared by 5 bases and J by 0 bases, with 4 bases of the junction left unmatched. Profiling relied on immunoSEQ multiplex PCR, and the TCRdb table lists in-frame clones only, not all of them. The data show about 72,000 clones, with roughly 80% seen just once and approximately 5% held by the top ten. This specimen comes from a study of OX40 agonist ivuxolimab in advanced cancers. Study-level information: Males comprised about 84% of the group, whose mean age was 60 years (range roughly 20 to 85). Two patients with cutaneous melanoma and one with hepatocellular carcinoma, three in total, showed partial responses. General study points: Expansion of clones was among the lowest in partial responders at 0.1-3.0 mg/kg.

The specimen was CD4+ or CD8+ T cells sorted from blood, collected in a trial of the OX40 agonist ivuxolimab. This rearrangement joins TRBV5-6 to TRBJ1-3; the match to TRBD1 covers 8 bases. The receptor was derived from an adult with an advanced solid tumor such as melanoma, head and neck, liver or kidney cancer. Here the CDR3 DNA reads TGTGCCAGCAGAATGACAGGGGTCTCTGGAAACACCATATATTTT. As protein: CASRMTGVSGNTIYF. Using reference TRBV5-6 and TRBJ1-3 for the parts outside the CDR3, the full variable domain is DAGVTQSPTHLIKTRGQQVTLRCSPKSGHDTVSWYQQALGQGPQFIFQYYEEEERQRGNFPDRFSGHQFPNYSSELNVNALLLGDSALYLCASRMTGVSGNTIYFGEGSWLTVV.